This is a list of T cell receptor beta chains from one sample in a study of naive and memory T cell subsets. MiXCR, applied by TCRdb to the UMI-ligation and nested PCR reads, yields one record per CDR3 protein. The repertoire holds 120,000 to 150,000 distinct CDR3 sequences, with approximately 15% as singletons. The specimen was naive CD4+ T cells from blood. Receptors were obtained from a human donor in good health. The CDR3 runs from the conserved cysteine through the conserved F or W. The D gene is left open where the match is weak. Clone size is stated in some rows and not others, as once, few, many or a class when expanded.

v_gene	j_gene	abundance	d_gene	CDR3nt	CDR3aa
TRBV29-1	TRBJ2-1	-	-	TGCAGCGTTGAAACGTGGAATGAGCAGTTCTTC	CSVETWNEQFF
TRBV30	TRBJ2-5	few	-	TGTGCCTGGAGTGTAGTCAGGTCGTCGGAGACCCAGTACTTC	CAWSVVRSSETQYF
TRBV20-1	TRBJ1-4	few	-	TGCAGTGGGGAAACCACAACTAATGAAAAACTGTTTTTT	CSGETTTNEKLFF
TRBV5-1	TRBJ2-3	-	TRBD1	TGCGCCAGCAGCCTAGGACAGGGTCAAGATACGCAGTATTTT	CASSLGQGQDTQYF
TRBV28	TRBJ2-7	-	TRBD2	TGTGCCAGCAGCCGGACTAGTTCCGAGCAGTACTTC	CASSRTSSEQYF
TRBV7-9	TRBJ2-7	-	-	TGTGCCAGCAGCTTAATTAGGTGGGAATCAACCTACGAGCAGTACTTC	CASSLIRWESTYEQYF
TRBV14	TRBJ2-1	few	-	TGTGCCAGCAGCCAAGTCGTAGGGAGCTCCTACAATGAGCAGTTCTTC	CASSQVVGSSYNEQFF
TRBV28	TRBJ2-2	-	TRBD2	TGTGCCAGCAGTCCTGGGACTAGCGGGAGAGGGGAGCTGTTTTTT	CASSPGTSGRGELFF
TRBV6-1	TRBJ1-5	-	TRBD1	TGTGCCAGCAGTACTCTCCAGGGGGATCAGCCCCAGCATTTT	CASSTLQGDQPQHF
TRBV29-1	TRBJ2-7	-	-	TGCAGCGTGGGGACCGCTGCCTACGAGCAGTACTTC	CSVGTAAYEQYF
TRBV5-1	TRBJ2-5	-	-	TGCGCCAGCAGCCCCGGGGTATCGGGGACCCAGTACTTC	CASSPGVSGTQYF
TRBV5-1	TRBJ2-7	-	-	TGCGCCAGCAGCTCCGAGCTCTACGAGCAGTACTTC	CASSSELYEQYF
TRBV7-3	TRBJ2-7	-	TRBD2	TGTGCCAGCAGCATCAGACCTAGCGGGAGTCTTAACGAGCAGTACTTC	CASSIRPSGSLNEQYF
TRBV5-4	TRBJ1-2	few	TRBD1	TGTGCCAGCAGCTTGATTGGACAGGGGGTAAATGGCTACACCTTC	CASSLIGQGVNGYTF
TRBV28	TRBJ1-5	-	TRBD1	TGTGCCAGCAGTTTAGACAGGGCAGACCAGCCCCAGCATTTT	CASSLDRADQPQHF
TRBV5-1	TRBJ1-1	-	-	TGCGCCAGCAGCCCCGGGTCAGCGAACACTGAAGCTTTCTTT	CASSPGSANTEAFF
TRBV7-2	TRBJ2-1	few	-	TGTGCCAGCAGCTTAGGGGCGGGAATGCACAATGAGCAGTTCTTC	CASSLGAGMHNEQFF
TRBV29-1	TRBJ2-6	-	-	TGCAGCGTTGGGGAATGGAGCGGCGGTGGGGCCAACGTCCTGACTTTC	CSVGEWSGGGANVLTF
TRBV10-1	TRBJ1-2	few	-	TGCGCCAGCTCTCCATCCGGACTAAATTATGGCTACACCTTC	CASSPSGLNYGYTF
TRBV28	TRBJ2-1	few	TRBD2	TGTGCCAGCAGAACCGGGACTACCTCCTACAATGAGCAGTTCTTC	CASRTGTTSYNEQFF
TRBV28	TRBJ2-1	few	TRBD1	TGTGCCAGCAGTTCCTCCTCCACGGGGGTCAGGGGGCGCGCCTACAATGAGCAGTTCTTC	CASSSSSTGVRGRAYNEQFF
TRBV12-3/TRBV12-4	TRBJ1-5	few	-	TGTGCCAGCAGTTTATCATCAGGTCAGCCCCAGCATTTT	CASSLSSGQPQHF
TRBV28	TRBJ2-3	few	TRBD2	TGTGCCAGTGCGGTAGGCGGGAGGATGGCAGATACGCAGTATTTT	CASAVGGRMADTQYF
TRBV6-2/TRBV6-3	TRBJ2-1	-	-	TGTGCCAGCTTAGATGACTCCTACAATGAGCAGTTCTTC	CASLDDSYNEQFF
TRBV9	TRBJ1-3	-	-	TGTGCCAGCAGCCGAGTTTCGGCGCGGGGAAACACCATATATTTT	CASSRVSARGNTIYF
TRBV20-1	TRBJ1-5	few	TRBD1	TGCAGTGCTAGTAGGGGACAGACCTCCGAGCCCCAGCATTTT	CSASRGQTSEPQHF
TRBV7-2	TRBJ2-7	-	-	TGTGCCAGCAGCCAGGGCACCACCTACGAGCAGTACTTC	CASSQGTTYEQYF
TRBV18	TRBJ2-5	few	TRBD1	TGTGCCAGCTCACACGGGACAGGGCTCGAAGAGACCCAGTACTTC	CASSHGTGLEETQYF
TRBV12-3/TRBV12-4	TRBJ2-5	-	-	TGTGCCAGCAGTTTCTCGGCAGGGGAACAAGAGACCCAGTACTTC	CASSFSAGEQETQYF
TRBV20-1	TRBJ1-2	many	-	TGCATCCAGGGTTGGAGCTATGGCTACACCTTC	CIQGWSYGYTF
TRBV7-2	TRBJ2-2	-	TRBD2	TGTGCCAGCAGCTTACTAGCGGGAGGATCGGCGAACACCGGGGAGCTGTTTTTT	CASSLLAGGSANTGELFF
TRBV7-2	TRBJ2-4	once	TRBD1	TGTGCCAGCAGCTTCTGGACAGGGGACATTCAGTACTTC	CASSFWTGDIQYF
TRBV15	TRBJ2-3	few	-	TGTGCCACCAGCAGAAATGCAGATACGCAGTATTTT	CATSRNADTQYF
TRBV4-3	TRBJ2-4	-	TRBD2	TGCGCCAGCAGCCAAGAACACGGGACTAGCGGGAGCGAGAACATTCAGTACTTC	CASSQEHGTSGSENIQYF
TRBV28	TRBJ2-7	few	TRBD1	TGTGCCAGCAGCCCGGGACAGTATCCCTCCAACTACGAGCAGTACTTC	CASSPGQYPSNYEQYF
TRBV29-1	TRBJ2-7	-	TRBD1	TGCAGCGCCGGGACAGTCTACGAGCAGTACTTC	CSAGTVYEQYF